The sequence of this T cell receptor beta chain was determined in a study of shared clonotypes between healthy human individuals. TCRdb keeps only in-frame clones here, not all; method: immunoSEQ multiplex PCR. The sample lists under 2.5 million clones, 92% occurring once. Only Caucasian adults living in Nashville, Tennessee made up the donor group. Germline assignment: CDR1 SGDLS and CDR2 YYNGEE. The V and J ends lost 0 bases and 3 bases, in that order; junction bases with no gene match: 6. The CDR3 loop spans 17 amino acids. The chain carries TRBV9 and TRBJ2-3; 11 nucleotides align to TRBD2. The sequencing input was naive CD4+ T cells from PBMCs. Subset of the sample: CD45RA+ positively selected. The origin of this receptor is a young man in good health. Some clones in this sample may be carry-over from other donors' samples. The CDR3 DNA is TGTGCCAGCAGCGTAGGTCCCACTAGCGGGAGTACAGATACGCAGTATTTT. The encoded protein is CASSVGPTSGSTDTQYF.